These 3 T cell receptor beta chains share one sample of origin, sequenced in a study of shared clonotypes between healthy human individuals. Method: immunoSEQ multiplex PCR; TCRdb's copy keeps in-frame clones and lacks some. The repertoire includes nearly 1,000,000 clones, 70% to 85% of them detected once, and over 1.3% sits in the top ten. The sequencing input was memory CD4+ T cells sorted from blood. Subset described: CD45RA-negative fraction. The receptors here all came from a man between 18 and 35 years old in good health.

The CDR3 DNA follows: TGCGCCAGCAGCTTGGGGAGGCAGGGCTTGAACACTGAAGCTTTCTTT. Translating it yields CASSLGRQGLNTEAFF. V and J are TRBV5-1 and TRBJ1-1; D possibly corresponds to TRBD1 (5 bases). V dropped 0 bases and J dropped 0 bases, with 12 bases sitting between them. The CDR3 has 16 amino acids. Germline CDR1 is SGHRS and CDR2 is YFSETQ.

The chain has TRBV27 and TRBJ2-1, with TRBD2 identical over 12 bases. J gave up 9 bases and V 6 bases, and 9 bases lay outside the gene matches. The CDR3 covers 15 residues. The germline V gene has CDR1 MNHEY and CDR2 SMNVEV (reference sequence). CDR3 coding DNA: TGTGCCAGCAGCCTGTCTAGCGGGGGGGCAACTGAGCAGTTCTTC. This sequence encodes CASSLSSGGATEQFF.

This clone was detected only a few times. The same CDR3 is also encoded by other DNA sequences in this sample. The chain combines TRBV30 with TRBJ1-1; D possibly corresponds to TRBD1 (5 bases). Trimming removed 0 bases at V and 4 bases at J, with 9 bases between. The V gene's germline CDR1 is GTSNPN and CDR2 SVGIG (reference sequence). CDR3 length: 13 residues. CDR3 in DNA: TGTGCCTGGAGTGTAAGGGGCCCCACTGAAGCTTTCTTT. Translating it yields CAWSVRGPTEAFF.